This T cell receptor beta chain derives from a study of T-cell memory formation after mild COVID-19. Across the whole study: Clusters were largely donor specific. Study findings and constraints: Among contracting clones, CD4+ were mainly CM/EM and CD8+ enriched in EMRA. Some clones that responded turned up in pre-infection memory, which suggests that cross-reactive memory joined in.

The CDR3 covers 13 residues. The V gene end was trimmed by 4 bases and the J gene end by 6 bases; junction bases not matched to a gene: 3. Germline CDR1 reads SEHNR; CDR2 reads FQNEAQ (reference sequence). This clonotype was observed a few times. What it binds is not known. TCRdb reanalysed the 5' RACE reads using MiXCR and keeps one entry per CDR3 protein. The table has about 410,000 distinct CDR3 sequences, more than 20% seen once. V gene TRBV7-9 combines with J gene TRBJ2-7; the match to TRBD1 covers 10 bases. This clonotype was obtained from an adult woman who had mild COVID-19 (a few samples of this study predate the infection). Cell type and time point are not known. The source material was PBMCs or a T cell subset sorted from them (not recorded which). CDR3 nucleotide sequence: TGTGCCAGCAGCTCTCGGACAGGGGGCGAGCAGTACTTC. Amino acid sequence: CASSSRTGGEQYF.